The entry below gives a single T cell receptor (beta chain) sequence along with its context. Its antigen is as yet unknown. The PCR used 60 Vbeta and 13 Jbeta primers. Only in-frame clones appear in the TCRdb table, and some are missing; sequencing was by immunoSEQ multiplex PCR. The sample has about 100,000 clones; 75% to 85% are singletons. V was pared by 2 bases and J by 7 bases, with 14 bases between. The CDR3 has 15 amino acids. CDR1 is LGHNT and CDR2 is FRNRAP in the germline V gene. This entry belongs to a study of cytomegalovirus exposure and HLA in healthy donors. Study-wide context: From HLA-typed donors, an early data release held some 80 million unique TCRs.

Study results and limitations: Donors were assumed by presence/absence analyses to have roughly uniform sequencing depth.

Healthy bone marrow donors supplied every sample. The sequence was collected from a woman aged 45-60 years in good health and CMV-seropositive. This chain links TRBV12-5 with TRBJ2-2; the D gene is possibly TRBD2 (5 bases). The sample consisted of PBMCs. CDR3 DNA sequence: TGTGCTAGTGGTTTGTCACCGGGGAGCGGCGGGGAGCTGTTTTTT. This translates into CASGLSPGSGGELFF.